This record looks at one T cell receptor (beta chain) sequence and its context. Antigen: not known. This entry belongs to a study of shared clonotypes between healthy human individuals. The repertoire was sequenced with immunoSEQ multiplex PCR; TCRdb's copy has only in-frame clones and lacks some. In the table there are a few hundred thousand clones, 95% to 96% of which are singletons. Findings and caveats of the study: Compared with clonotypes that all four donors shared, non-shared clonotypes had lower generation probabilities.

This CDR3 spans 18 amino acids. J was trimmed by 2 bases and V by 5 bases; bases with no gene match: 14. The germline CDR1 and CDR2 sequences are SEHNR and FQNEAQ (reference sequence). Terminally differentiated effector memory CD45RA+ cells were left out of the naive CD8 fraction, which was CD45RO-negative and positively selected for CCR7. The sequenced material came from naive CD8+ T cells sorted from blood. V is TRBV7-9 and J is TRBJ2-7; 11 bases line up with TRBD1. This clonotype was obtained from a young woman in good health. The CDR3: CASSLLKGRDRGTYEQYF. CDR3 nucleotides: TGTGCCAGCAGCCTCTTAAAGGGGAGGGACAGGGGGACCTACGAGCAGTACTTC.